The clone carrying this TCR beta chain was found once. The germline gives CDR1 SGDLS, CDR2 YYNGEE. The CDR3 is 17 amino acids. The J segment lost 4 bases and the V segment lost 0 bases, leaving 8 bases of the junction unmatched. This entry belongs to a study of cytomegalovirus exposure and HLA in healthy donors. The PCR employed 60 Vbeta primers together with 13 Jbeta primers. Profiling relied on immunoSEQ multiplex PCR, and the TCRdb table lists in-frame clones only, not all of them. The table lists 35,000 to 45,000 clones, 90% of them singletons. This TCR derives from a young woman in good health and CMV-seronegative. The chain recombines TRBV9 with TRBJ2-3, with TRBD2 identical over 10 bases. The specimen was PBMCs. DNA of the CDR3: TGTGCCAGCAGCGTAGGTCTAGCGGGAGAGGTGGCAGATACGCAGTATTTT. Amino acid sequence: CASSVGLAGEVADTQYF.